These T cell receptor beta chains were read from a single sample in a study of shared clonotypes between healthy human individuals. Clones were sequenced by immunoSEQ multiplex PCR, and TCRdb holds only the in-frame ones, with some missing. The data hold 2.3 million or so clones, with 80% to 95% observed a single time. The sample taken for sequencing was naive CD4+ T cells from PBMCs. The receptors were gathered from a man aged 18 to 30 in good health. Some clones in this sample may be carry-over from other donors' samples. CDR3s include the opening cysteine and the closing phenylalanine or tryptophan. D genes are given only for firm matches. The listing skips clone size in some rows; elsewhere it reads once, few, many or a size class.

clone_size: .; v_call: TRBV15; d_call: .; j_call: TRBJ2-5; cdr3_length: 12; cdr3_aa: CATSSRSETQYF; cdr3_nt: TGTGCCACCAGCAGCAGATCGGAGACCCAGTACTTC
clone_size: .; v_call: TRBV7-3; d_call: .; j_call: TRBJ2-5; cdr3_length: 14; cdr3_aa: CASSYRPDQETQYF; cdr3_nt: TGTGCCAGCAGCTACAGACCGGACCAAGAGACCCAGTACTTC
clone_size: .; v_call: TRBV4-2; d_call: TRBD2; j_call: TRBJ2-5; cdr3_length: 15; cdr3_aa: CASSQEAGGGETQYF; cdr3_nt: TGTGCCAGCAGCCAAGAAGCGGGGGGGGGAGAGACCCAGTACTTC
clone_size: .; v_call: TRBV5-6; d_call: .; j_call: TRBJ1-1; cdr3_length: 14; cdr3_aa: CASSLFSGDTEAFF; cdr3_nt: TGTGCCAGCAGCTTGTTCTCCGGCGACACTGAAGCTTTCTTT
clone_size: once; v_call: TRBV5-1; d_call: TRBD2; j_call: TRBJ2-1; cdr3_length: 16; cdr3_aa: CASSLVKLTSLGEQFF; cdr3_nt: TGCGCCAGCAGCTTGGTTAAATTGACTAGCCTGGGTGAGCAGTTCTTC
clone_size: once; v_call: TRBV5-5; d_call: TRBD1; j_call: TRBJ2-7; cdr3_length: 15; cdr3_aa: CASSSLTGGNNEQYF; cdr3_nt: TGTGCCAGCAGTTCCTTAACAGGGGGCAATAACGAGCAGTACTTC
clone_size: .; v_call: TRBV14; d_call: TRBD2; j_call: TRBJ2-2; cdr3_length: 15; cdr3_aa: CASSQRAGVGGELFF; cdr3_nt: TGTGCCAGCAGCCAACGAGCGGGAGTGGGCGGGGAGCTGTTTTTT
clone_size: .; v_call: TRBV18; d_call: TRBD1; j_call: TRBJ1-5; cdr3_length: 16; cdr3_aa: CASSPGTGAAEQPQHF; cdr3_nt: TGTGCCAGCTCACCAGGGACAGGGGCGGCGGAGCAGCCCCAGCATTTT
clone_size: .; v_call: TRBV7-8; d_call: .; j_call: TRBJ1-4; cdr3_length: 15; cdr3_aa: CASSLRSQSNEKLFF; cdr3_nt: TGTGCCAGCAGCTTAAGAAGTCAGAGTAATGAAAAACTGTTTTTT
clone_size: .; v_call: TRBV5-1; d_call: TRBD2; j_call: TRBJ2-1; cdr3_length: 15; cdr3_aa: CASSVNSGTYNEQFF; cdr3_nt: TGCGCCAGCAGCGTAAATAGCGGGACCTACAATGAGCAGTTCTTC
clone_size: .; v_call: TRBV6-6; d_call: .; j_call: TRBJ1-3; cdr3_length: 13; cdr3_aa: CASSSGSGNTIYF; cdr3_nt: TGTGCCAGCAGTTCGGGGAGTGGAAACACCATATATTTT
clone_size: .; v_call: TRBV28; d_call: TRBD1; j_call: TRBJ1-4; cdr3_length: 14; cdr3_aa: CASSRTGPNEKLFF; cdr3_nt: TGTGCCAGCAGCCGGACAGGGCCAAATGAAAAACTGTTTTTT
clone_size: .; v_call: TRBV5-1; d_call: .; j_call: TRBJ1-2; cdr3_length: 13; cdr3_aa: CASSLQESYGYTF; cdr3_nt: TGCGCCAGCAGCTTGCAGGAGTCCTATGGCTACACCTTC
clone_size: .; v_call: TRBV7-9; d_call: .; j_call: TRBJ1-2; cdr3_length: 12; cdr3_aa: CASSSTGLGYTF; cdr3_nt: TGTGCCAGCAGCTCTACTGGGCTTGGCTACACCTTC
clone_size: .; v_call: TRBV28; d_call: .; j_call: TRBJ2-1; cdr3_length: 15; cdr3_aa: CASSSQGRPSNEQFF; cdr3_nt: TGTGCCAGCAGTTCCCAGGGGCGGCCCTCCAATGAGCAGTTCTTC
clone_size: few; v_call: TRBV4-2; d_call: .; j_call: TRBJ1-5; cdr3_length: 12; cdr3_aa: CASSLSQGPQHF; cdr3_nt: TGTGCCAGCAGCCTATCACAAGGGCCCCAGCATTTT
clone_size: .; v_call: TRBV6-5; d_call: .; j_call: TRBJ1-4; cdr3_length: 15; cdr3_aa: CASSYDPTPLEKLFF; cdr3_nt: TGTGCCAGCAGTTACGACCCTACCCCCCTGGAAAAACTGTTTTTT